This TCR beta chain was found in a study of cytotoxic CD8 clonotypes in ibrutinib-treated CLL. Overall study context: Once patients had received a median approximately twelve months of treatment, range 6 to 36, response samples were obtained.

This clone was seen more than once but under ten times. Antigen unknown. V lost 0 bases to trimming and J lost 4 bases; unmatched junction nucleotides: 4. CDR1 and CDR2 from the germline V gene are SGHDT and YYEEEE. This CDR3 is built from 14 residues. Clones were read by immunoSEQ multiplex PCR, and TCRdb kept only the in-frame ones, dropping some. The table lists 100,000 to 150,000 clones, 80% to 90% of them singletons, with 2% to 2.5% in the top ten. Notes on the study in general: Baseline levels were approached again at progression, after clonality had risen at ibrutinib response.

V usage is TRBV5-6 and J usage is TRBJ2-7, with TRBD1 matching 7 bases. The starting material was PBMCs, obtained after 24 months of ibrutinib treatment. The TCR originated in a human donor with chronic lymphocytic leukemia. The CDR3: CASSLVGQNYEQYF. The DNA of the CDR3 is TGTGCCAGCAGCTTGGTGGGACAGAATTACGAGCAGTACTTC.